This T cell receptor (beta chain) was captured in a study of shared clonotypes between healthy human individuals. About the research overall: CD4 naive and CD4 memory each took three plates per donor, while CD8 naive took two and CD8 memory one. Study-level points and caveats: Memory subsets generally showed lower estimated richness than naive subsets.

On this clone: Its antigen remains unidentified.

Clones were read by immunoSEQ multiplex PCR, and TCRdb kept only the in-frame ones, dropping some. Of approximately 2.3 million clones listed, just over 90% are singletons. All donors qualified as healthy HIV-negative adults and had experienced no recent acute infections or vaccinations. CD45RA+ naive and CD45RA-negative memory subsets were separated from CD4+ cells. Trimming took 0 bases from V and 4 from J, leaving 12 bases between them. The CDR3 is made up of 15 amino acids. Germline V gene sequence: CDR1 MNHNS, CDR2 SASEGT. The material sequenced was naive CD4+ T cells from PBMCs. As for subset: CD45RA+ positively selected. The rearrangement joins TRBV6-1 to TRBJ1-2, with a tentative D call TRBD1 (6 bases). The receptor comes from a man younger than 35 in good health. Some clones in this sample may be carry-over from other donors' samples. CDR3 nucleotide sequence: TGTGCCAGCAGTGAAGCGGGGGGGCGCCGCTATGGCTACACCTTC. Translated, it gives CASSEAGGRRYGYTF.